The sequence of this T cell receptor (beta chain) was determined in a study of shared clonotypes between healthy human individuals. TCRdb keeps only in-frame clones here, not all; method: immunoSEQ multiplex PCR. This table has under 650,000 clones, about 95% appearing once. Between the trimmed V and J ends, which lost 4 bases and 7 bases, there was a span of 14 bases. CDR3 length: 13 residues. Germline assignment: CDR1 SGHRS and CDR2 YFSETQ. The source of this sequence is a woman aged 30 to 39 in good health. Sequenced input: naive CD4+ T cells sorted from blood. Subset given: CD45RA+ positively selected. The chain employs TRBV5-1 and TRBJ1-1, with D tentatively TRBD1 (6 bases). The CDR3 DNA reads TGCGCCAGCAGCGTGGACAGAAGAAGTGAAGCTTTCTTT. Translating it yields CASSVDRRSEAFF. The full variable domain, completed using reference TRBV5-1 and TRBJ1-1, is KAGVTQTPRYLIKTRGQQVTLSCSPISGHRSVSWYQQTPGQGLQFLFEYFSETQRNKGNFPGRFSGRQFSNSRSEMNVSTLELGDSALYLCASSVDRRSEAFFGQGTRLTVV.